These T cell receptor beta chains were read from a single sample in a study of shared clonotypes between healthy human individuals. Sequencing used immunoSEQ multiplex PCR; TCRdb keeps in-frame clones, though not all of them. The sample has fewer than 600,000 clones; about 74% are singletons. The sequenced material came from PBMCs. These receptors came from a woman aged 35 to 49 in good health. Some clones in this sample may be carry-over from other donors' samples. Each CDR3 is given with its conserved first and last residue. Each record gives: J gene, V gene, CDR3 protein.

TRBJ2-7 TRBV19 CASSPLAGGSYEQYF
TRBJ2-7 TRBV4-1 CASSQGIGGSYEQYF
TRBJ1-2 TRBV28 CASGEPGQRALWYGYTF
TRBJ2-1 TRBV7-3 CASSLVLAGSNEQFF
TRBJ1-4 TRBV5-1 CASSLEAPGGANEKLFF
TRBJ1-3 TRBV28 CASSLSPTASGNTIYF
TRBJ1-1 TRBV7-2 CASSSTGRTEAFF
TRBJ2-6 TRBV19 CASSWGTSGANVLTF
TRBJ1-1 TRBV6-1 CASRGTGTAEAFF
TRBJ2-5 TRBV9 CASSVGVSEGVETQYF
TRBJ2-3 TRBV5-4 CASSQGLAGDTDTQYF
TRBJ1-2 TRBV6-1 CASRTAGGDYGYTF
TRBJ1-5 TRBV2 CASSGTPGGQPQHF
TRBJ2-7 TRBV28 CASSTPRGYEQYF
TRBJ2-1 TRBV30 CAWSPLQEQFF
TRBJ2-7 TRBV27 CASSRLAGQGSSYEQYF
TRBJ1-4 TRBV7-9 CASSPGEGLWEKLFF
TRBJ1-1 TRBV30 CAWSKRGGVKVPTEAFF
TRBJ1-4 TRBV30 CAWSELSYEKLFF
TRBJ2-1 TRBV5-1 CASSFQLGGGINNEQFF
TRBJ2-7 TRBV27 CASSSGQGAYEQYF
TRBJ2-7 TRBV28 CASSFGGALGHEQYF
TRBJ2-2 TRBV18 CASSPAGELFF
TRBJ2-7 TRBV18 CASSPASSYEQYF
TRBJ2-3 TRBV10-2 CASRGQTTDTQYF